Shown below are 18 T cell receptor beta chains from a single sample sequenced in a study of cytomegalovirus exposure and HLA in healthy donors. The PCR ran on 60 Vbeta and 13 Jbeta primers. Assay: immunoSEQ multiplex PCR; the TCRdb copy retains only in-frame clones and omits some. The repertoire has approximately 120,000 clones, about a sixth of them found once; the top ten carry around 2.6%. Sequencing was done on a sample of PBMCs. The source of these receptors is a female donor in good health and CMV-seropositive.

CDR3 DNA sequence: TGCGCCAGCAGCCAATTAGACAGGCCCGGGTCCGACGAGCAGTACTTC. It encodes CASSQLDRPGSDEQYF. The rearrangement links TRBV5-1 to TRBJ2-7; the D gene is possibly TRBD1 (6 bases). CDR1 and CDR2 (germline): SGHRS, YFSETQ. The V end lost 4 bases, the J end lost 5 bases, and 22 bases lay between the germline ends. The CDR3 has 16 residues.

The chain links TRBV6-1 to TRBJ1-1, with D tentatively TRBD1 (6 bases). Trimming removed 5 bases from V and 11 bases from J, with 15 bases in between. This CDR3 is 12 amino acids long. Germline CDR1 MNHNS, CDR2 SASEGT. The CDR3 sequence is CASSPWDMGAFF. The CDR3 nucleotides are TGTGCCAGCAGTCCCTGGGACATGGGTGCTTTCTTT.

CDR3 sequence (DNA): TGTGCCAGCTCACCACCGCTAGCGGTAGACACGCAGTATTTT. Encoded protein: CASSPPLAVDTQYF. J is TRBJ2-3 and V is TRBV18; 7 bases are shared with TRBD2. Germline V gene lookup returns CDR1 KGHSH and CDR2 LQKENI. The CDR3 totals 14 residues. With V trimmed by 0 bases and J by 9 bases, 6 bases remained unmatched.

This clone was counted a few times. The rearrangement uses TRBV12-5 and TRBJ1-2; 7 positions agree with TRBD1. The CDR3 runs 13 residues. V shed 6 bases and J 4 bases; nucleotides not matched to a gene: 5. The germline V gene has CDR1 LGHNT and CDR2 FRNRAP. CDR3 in DNA: TGTGCTAGTGGCCGCAGGGGGGCCTATGGCTACACCTTC. It specifies CASGRRGAYGYTF. The full variable domain, in which reference TRBV12-5 and TRBJ1-2 provide the parts outside the CDR3, is DARVTQTPRHKVTEMGQEVTMRCQPILGHNTVFWYRQTMMQGLELLAYFRNRAPLDDSGMPKDRFSAEMPDATLATLKIQPSEPRDSAVYFCASGRRGAYGYTFGSGTRLTVV.

This clone was seen more than once but under ten times. This chain joins TRBV28 and TRBJ2-7; weak D call: TRBD1 (6 bases). The CDR3 runs 14 residues. V was shortened by 7 bases and J by 4 bases, with 17 bases between the two germline ends. Germline lookup yields CDR1 MDHEN and CDR2 SYDVKM. CDR3 loop: CASTKGGILYEQYF. The CDR3, as DNA: TGTGCCAGCACCAAAGGGGGAATCTTGTACGAGCAGTACTTC.

The V gene is TRBV30, the J gene TRBJ1-3; no firm D call. The CDR3 loop spans 14 amino acids. Germline CDR1 is GTSNPN and CDR2 is SVGIG (reference sequence). Trimming left V 3 bases short and J 0 bases short, with 9 bases between. CDR3 in amino acids: CAWSSGFSGNTIYF. Here the CDR3 DNA reads TGTGCCTGGAGCTCGGGGTTCTCTGGAAACACCATATATTTT.

Turning to this clone: An end of the junction differs from the germline gene, which may be a read error. CDR3 protein: CASSLARGPYEQYF. Here the CDR3 DNA reads TGTGCTAGCAGCTTAGCTAGGGGGCCCTACGAGCAGTACTTC. V gene TRBV7-7 combines with J gene TRBJ2-7; TRBD1 aligns across 7 bases. This CDR3 comprises 14 residues. Germline V gene sequence: CDR1 SSHAT, CDR2 FNYEAQ (reference sequence). The variable domain in full, with the rest retrieved from reference TRBV7-7 and TRBJ2-7, is GAGVSQSPRYKVTKRGQDVTLRCDPISSHATLYWYQQALGQGPEFLTYFNYEAQPDKSGLPSDRFSAERPEGSISTLTIQRTEQRDSAMYRCASSLARGPYEQYFGPGTRLTVT.

Only a few counts were recorded for this clone. The V call is TRBV5-6, the J call TRBJ2-3, with 7 nucleotides matching TRBD2. J was trimmed by 4 bases and V by 4 bases; bases with no gene match: 12. Germline assignment: CDR1 SGHDT and CDR2 YYEEEE. The CDR3 totals 16 residues. CDR3 sequence: CASSANFWGGADTQYF. The CDR3 bases are TGTGCCAGCAGCGCGAATTTTTGGGGGGGTGCAGATACGCAGTATTTT.

The chain couples TRBV5-6 to TRBJ2-5; D unresolved. The CDR3 is 14 amino acids. In germline, CDR1 is SGHDT, CDR2 YYEEEE. V lost 4 bases and J lost 2, with 12 bases in between. Written as DNA, the CDR3 is TGTGCCAGCAGCCATTTCAGAAAACAAGAGACCCAGTACTTC. Encoded protein: CASSHFRKQETQYF.

The chain carries TRBV4-1 and TRBJ1-6; tentative D call: TRBD1 (6 bases). The germline CDR1 and CDR2 sequences are MGHRA and YSYEKL. Trimming pared 3 bases from V and 2 bases from J, leaving 17 bases between. The CDR3 is made up of 18 amino acids. The CDR3 spells CASSHRTADQPYNSPLHF. The CDR3 nucleotides are TGCGCCAGCAGCCACAGGACAGCCGACCAACCCTATAATTCACCCCTCCACTTT.

The chain couples TRBV7-2 to TRBJ1-2, with 7 positions matching TRBD1. V shed 7 bases and J 5 bases; nucleotides not matched to a gene: 10. Germline V gene sequence: CDR1 SGHTA, CDR2 FQGNSA. The CDR3 covers 14 residues. CDR3 DNA: TGTGCCAGCACCCTAGGGGGGACAGTATATGGCTACACCTTC. Amino acid sequence: CASTLGGTVYGYTF.

The gene calls are TRBV4-3 and TRBJ1-4, with 9 bases matching TRBD1. The V segment lost 3 bases and the J segment 8 bases; nucleotides outside the gene matches: 4. Germline V gives CDR1 LGHNA, CDR2 YSLEER. The CDR3 has 14 amino acids. The CDR3 DNA reads as TGCGCCAGCAGCCATCCCGGGACAGGGGAAAAACTGTTTTTT. As protein: CASSHPGTGEKLFF.

This rearrangement joins TRBV14 to TRBJ1-5; D not resolved. Germline values: CDR1 SGHDN, CDR2 FVKESK. CDR3 length: 20 amino acids. V was shortened by 1 base and J by 2 bases, with 24 bases between the two germline ends. The CDR3 loop reads CASSQVGPRPLRMGNQPQHF. The CDR3 coding sequence is TGTGCCAGCAGCCAAGTCGGTCCGAGGCCACTTCGTATGGGCAATCAGCCCCAGCATTTT.

This clone was observed a handful of times. The V and J genes are TRBV18 and TRBJ1-1; a possible D gene is TRBD1 (6 bases). V was shortened by 3 bases and J by 5 bases, with 25 bases between the two germline ends. The CDR3 sequence is 18 residues long. Germline V lookup: CDR1 KGHSH, CDR2 LQKENI. The CDR3 sequence: CASSPQLTDRASRTEAFF. The CDR3 DNA is TGTGCCAGCTCACCCCAACTTACGGACAGAGCATCGAGGACTGAAGCTTTCTTT.

The rearrangement joins TRBV18 to TRBJ2-4, with D perhaps matching TRBD2 (5 bases). The length of the CDR3 is 16 residues. Trimming removed 0 bases from V and 0 bases from J, with 9 bases in between. Germline loops: CDR1 KGHSH, CDR2 LQKENI. The CDR3 reads CASSPPFGRAKNIQYF. The CDR3 nucleotides read TGTGCCAGCTCACCACCCTTTGGGAGAGCCAAAAACATTCAGTACTTC.

This chain connects TRBV30 to TRBJ1-5; D uncertain. This CDR3 has 13 residues. Trimming pared 0 bases from V and 3 bases from J, leaving 6 bases between. CDR1 is GTSNPN, CDR2 SVGIG, per germline (reference sequence). CDR3 sequence (DNA): TGTGCCTGGAGTGTACAGTTCAATCAGCCCCAGCATTTT. Protein: CAWSVQFNQPQHF.

V is TRBV6-4 and J is TRBJ1-5; D possibly corresponds to TRBD1 (6 bases). Looked up from germline, CDR1 is MRHNA and CDR2 is SNTAGT. The V gene lost 8 bases and the J gene lost 4 bases, with 21 bases spanning the gap. The CDR3 covers 16 residues. CDR3 coding DNA: TGTGCCAGCCCCGTTTTAGGGGCAGGGGTTAATCAGCCCCAGCATTTT. It translates to CASPVLGAGVNQPQHF.

The rearrangement uses TRBV19 and TRBJ2-7; D might be TRBD1 (5 bases). CDR3 length equals 18 residues. The germline V gene has CDR1 LNHDA and CDR2 SQIVND (reference sequence). Deletions cut 0 bases from V and 3 bases from J, with 21 bases between. Here the CDR3 DNA reads TGTGCCAGTAGTATAGATAAGGAGCTGAGACAGCCTTACTACGAGCAGTACTTC. Translation gives CASSIDKELRQPYYEQYF.